These T cell receptor beta chains were read from a single sample in a study of cytomegalovirus exposure and HLA in healthy donors. TCRdb's table, derived via immunoSEQ multiplex PCR, lists solely in-frame clones and lacks some. This sample's table reports around 77,000 clones. The sequenced material came from PBMCs. These receptors came from a man aged 45-65 years in good health and CMV-seropositive. The CDR3 runs from the conserved cysteine through the conserved F or W. A D gene is named only where the DNA matches it firmly.

CDR3aa: CASSPPSRGSTDTQYF
CDR3nt: TGTGCCAGCTCACCCCCCTCACGGGGAAGCACAGATACGCAGTATTTT
d_gene: NA
v_gene: TRBV18
j_gene: TRBJ2-3

CDR3aa: CASGLGIEGEKLFF
CDR3nt: TGTGCTAGTGGTCTAGGAATTGAGGGTGAAAAACTGTTTTTT
d_gene: NA
v_gene: TRBV12-5
j_gene: TRBJ1-4

CDR3aa: CASSENRYYGYTF
CDR3nt: TGTGCCAGCAGTGAAAACAGATACTATGGCTACACCTTC
d_gene: NA
v_gene: TRBV6-1
j_gene: TRBJ1-2

CDR3aa: CASLGTGFVGEKLFF
CDR3nt: TGTGCCAGCTTGGGGACAGGGTTCGTGGGAGAAAAACTGTTTTTT
d_gene: TRBD1
v_gene: TRBV6-6
j_gene: TRBJ1-4

CDR3aa: CASSTTSDTGELFF
CDR3nt: TGTGCCAGCAGCACCACTAGCGACACCGGGGAGCTGTTTTTT
d_gene: TRBD2
v_gene: TRBV9
j_gene: TRBJ2-2

CDR3aa: CASTSSQGWAGELFF
CDR3nt: TGTGCCAGCACCTCGTCCCAGGGATGGGCCGGGGAGCTGTTTTTT
d_gene: NA
v_gene: TRBV6-1
j_gene: TRBJ2-2

CDR3aa: CASSQDIPRIGNEKLFF
CDR3nt: TGTGCCAGCAGCCAAGATATCCCGAGGATAGGTAATGAAAAACTGTTTTTT
d_gene: NA
v_gene: TRBV4-2
j_gene: TRBJ1-4

CDR3aa: CASSPWTSANTGELFF
CDR3nt: TGTGCCAGCAGCCCTTGGACTAGCGCGAACACCGGGGAGCTGTTTTTT
d_gene: TRBD2
v_gene: TRBV14
j_gene: TRBJ2-2

CDR3aa: CASKNTGTGNTEAFF
CDR3nt: TGTGCCAGCAAGAATACCGGGACAGGGAACACTGAAGCTTTCTTT
d_gene: TRBD1
v_gene: TRBV6-4
j_gene: TRBJ1-1

CDR3aa: CASSLSVDRVNTEAFF
CDR3nt: TGTGCCAGCAGTTTATCAGTGGACAGGGTGAACACTGAAGCTTTCTTT
d_gene: TRBD1
v_gene: TRBV27
j_gene: TRBJ1-1

CDR3aa: CASTDNSNEQFF
CDR3nt: TGTGCCAGCACGGACAACAGCAATGAGCAGTTCTTC
d_gene: NA
v_gene: TRBV2
j_gene: TRBJ2-1

CDR3aa: CASSPLTSGKRPHEQYF
CDR3nt: TGTGCCAGCAGCCCCCTGACTAGCGGGAAGCGCCCCCACGAGCAGTACTTC
d_gene: TRBD2
v_gene: TRBV13
j_gene: TRBJ2-7

CDR3aa: CASSLDTGQGPGEQFF
CDR3nt: TGCGCCAGCAGCTTGGATACCGGACAGGGGCCCGGTGAGCAGTTCTTC
d_gene: TRBD1
v_gene: TRBV5-1
j_gene: TRBJ2-1

CDR3aa: CASSLFSGGDYNEQFF
CDR3nt: TGTGCCAGCAGCTTATTTAGCGGGGGGGACTACAATGAGCAGTTCTTC
d_gene: TRBD2
v_gene: TRBV7-2
j_gene: TRBJ2-1

CDR3aa: CASSEGSSGVYNEQFF
CDR3nt: TGTGCCAGCAGCGAGGGTTCTAGCGGGGTATACAATGAGCAGTTCTTC
d_gene: TRBD2
v_gene: TRBV2
j_gene: TRBJ2-1

CDR3aa: CASSPGQGGSKNIQYF
CDR3nt: TGCGCCAGCAGCCCAGGACAGGGGGGTTCCAAAAACATTCAGTACTTC
d_gene: TRBD1
v_gene: TRBV4-1
j_gene: TRBJ2-4

CDR3aa: CAWRSGNTEAFF
CDR3nt: TGTGCCTGGAGATCAGGGAACACTGAAGCTTTCTTT
d_gene: NA
v_gene: TRBV30
j_gene: TRBJ1-1

CDR3aa: CASSMDGTSGSGDTQYF
CDR3nt: TGTGCCAGTAGTATGGACGGGACTAGCGGGAGTGGTGATACGCAGTATTTT
d_gene: TRBD2
v_gene: TRBV19
j_gene: TRBJ2-3

CDR3aa: CATSIPVAGRSETQYF
CDR3nt: TGTGCCACCAGCATACCAGTAGCGGGTCGAAGCGAGACCCAGTACTTC
d_gene: TRBD2
v_gene: TRBV15
j_gene: TRBJ2-5

CDR3aa: CSARGVGEQFF
CDR3nt: TGCAGTGCTAGAGGAGTTGGTGAGCAGTTCTTC
d_gene: NA
v_gene: TRBV20-1
j_gene: TRBJ2-1

CDR3aa: CASSFSLRGSGDEQYF
CDR3nt: TGTGCCAGCAGCTTTAGCCTCAGGGGTTCTGGTGACGAGCAGTACTTC
d_gene: NA
v_gene: TRBV7-8
j_gene: TRBJ2-7

CDR3aa: CASSRFRGSYNEQFF
CDR3nt: TGTGCCAGCAGCCGTTTCCGGGGAAGCTACAATGAGCAGTTCTTC
d_gene: NA
v_gene: TRBV14
j_gene: TRBJ2-1

CDR3aa: CAISVMGQGASEAFF
CDR3nt: TGTGCCATCAGTGTAATGGGACAGGGGGCCTCTGAAGCTTTCTTT
d_gene: TRBD1
v_gene: TRBV10-3
j_gene: TRBJ1-1

CDR3aa: CASTPTGQGNGGYTF
CDR3nt: TGTGCCAGTACCCCGACGGGACAGGGGAACGGTGGCTACACCTTC
d_gene: TRBD1
v_gene: TRBV19
j_gene: TRBJ1-2

CDR3aa: CASSPEGQGDEKLFF
CDR3nt: TGTGCCAGCTCACCGGAGGGACAGGGCGATGAAAAACTGTTTTTT
d_gene: TRBD1
v_gene: TRBV18
j_gene: TRBJ1-4

CDR3aa: CASSPTGIAGELFF
CDR3nt: TGTGCCAGTAGCCCAACGGGTATCGCCGGGGAGCTGTTTTTT
d_gene: NA
v_gene: TRBV19
j_gene: TRBJ2-2

CDR3aa: CASSPPGQGYNEQFF
CDR3nt: TGTGCCAGCTCACCTCCGGGACAGGGGTACAATGAGCAGTTCTTC
d_gene: TRBD1
v_gene: TRBV18
j_gene: TRBJ2-1

CDR3aa: CASSYPTGAAVGYTF
CDR3nt: TGTGCCAGCAGTTACCCGACAGGGGCCGCTGTTGGCTACACCTTC
d_gene: TRBD1
v_gene: TRBV6-6
j_gene: TRBJ1-2

CDR3aa: CASNSGGANTEAFF
CDR3nt: TGTGCCAGCAATTCAGGGGGCGCGAACACTGAAGCTTTCTTT
d_gene: TRBD1
v_gene: TRBV27
j_gene: TRBJ1-1

CDR3aa: CASSINPASGSVYEQYF
CDR3nt: TGCGCCAGCAGCATAAATCCGGCTAGCGGGAGTGTCTACGAGCAGTACTTC
d_gene: TRBD2
v_gene: TRBV5-1
j_gene: TRBJ2-7

CDR3aa: CASSLVAGDTGELFF
CDR3nt: TGTGCCAGCAGCTTAGTAGCGGGGGACACCGGGGAGCTGTTTTTT
d_gene: TRBD2
v_gene: TRBV13
j_gene: TRBJ2-2

CDR3aa: CASSAGQGSAKNIQYF
CDR3nt: TGTGCCAGCAGCGCTGGACAGGGATCAGCCAAAAACATTCAGTACTTC
d_gene: TRBD1
v_gene: TRBV9
j_gene: TRBJ2-4

CDR3aa: CSAPTENIQYF
CDR3nt: TGCAGTGCGCCTACAGAAAACATTCAGTACTTC
d_gene: NA
v_gene: TRBV20-1
j_gene: TRBJ2-4

CDR3aa: CASSLENTIYF
CDR3nt: TGTGCCAGCAGTCTCGAGAACACCATATATTTT
d_gene: NA
v_gene: TRBV6-6
j_gene: TRBJ1-3

CDR3aa: CASSQGPGQGATGELFF
CDR3nt: TGTGCCAGCAGCCAAGGTCCGGGACAGGGAGCCACCGGGGAGCTGTTTTTT
d_gene: TRBD1
v_gene: TRBV14
j_gene: TRBJ2-2

CDR3aa: CAPSSSPISGQGTYEQYF
CDR3nt: TGCGCTCCCAGTTCGTCACCTATATCGGGACAGGGTACGTACGAGCAGTACTTC
d_gene: TRBD1
v_gene: TRBV5-1
j_gene: TRBJ2-7

CDR3aa: CSVEKRRANYGYTF
CDR3nt: TGCAGCGTTGAAAAACGGAGAGCTAACTATGGCTACACCTTC
d_gene: NA
v_gene: TRBV29-1
j_gene: TRBJ1-2

CDR3aa: CASSLSQRGPLDTQYF
CDR3nt: TGTGCCAGCAGCTTAAGTCAGCGGGGGCCGTTAGATACGCAGTATTTT
d_gene: TRBD2
v_gene: TRBV5-4
j_gene: TRBJ2-3

CDR3aa: CASSDRAYEQYF
CDR3nt: TGTGCCAGCAGCGACAGGGCCTACGAGCAGTACTTC
d_gene: TRBD1
v_gene: TRBV27
j_gene: TRBJ2-7

CDR3aa: CASSTGTLISGANVLTF
CDR3nt: TGCGCCAGCAGCACCGGGACACTAATCTCTGGGGCCAACGTCCTGACTTTC
d_gene: NA
v_gene: TRBV5-1
j_gene: TRBJ2-6

CDR3aa: CASSFRQGLGGETQYF
CDR3nt: TGTGCCAGCAGCTTTCGACAGGGGCTGGGTGGGGAGACCCAGTACTTC
d_gene: TRBD1
v_gene: TRBV14
j_gene: TRBJ2-5

CDR3aa: CASTSPQGGVGNQPQHF
CDR3nt: TGTGCCAGCACCTCTCCCCAGGGTGGGGTTGGCAATCAGCCCCAGCATTTT
d_gene: NA
v_gene: TRBV28
j_gene: TRBJ1-5

CDR3aa: CAWTVGSQPQHF
CDR3nt: TGTGCCTGGACTGTTGGGAGTCAGCCCCAGCATTTT
d_gene: NA
v_gene: TRBV30
j_gene: TRBJ1-5

CDR3aa: CASSTTGGTDTQYF
CDR3nt: TGCGCCAGCAGCACAACAGGGGGCACAGATACGCAGTATTTT
d_gene: TRBD1
v_gene: TRBV5-1
j_gene: TRBJ2-3

CDR3aa: CASSLAGEGTDTQYF
CDR3nt: TGTGCCAGCAGCTTAGCGGGGGAGGGCACAGATACGCAGTATTTT
d_gene: NA
v_gene: TRBV11-2
j_gene: TRBJ2-3

CDR3aa: CASSSPTPNYGYTF
CDR3nt: TGTGCCAGCAGTTCCCCGACACCTAACTATGGCTACACCTTC
d_gene: NA
v_gene: TRBV6-5
j_gene: TRBJ1-2